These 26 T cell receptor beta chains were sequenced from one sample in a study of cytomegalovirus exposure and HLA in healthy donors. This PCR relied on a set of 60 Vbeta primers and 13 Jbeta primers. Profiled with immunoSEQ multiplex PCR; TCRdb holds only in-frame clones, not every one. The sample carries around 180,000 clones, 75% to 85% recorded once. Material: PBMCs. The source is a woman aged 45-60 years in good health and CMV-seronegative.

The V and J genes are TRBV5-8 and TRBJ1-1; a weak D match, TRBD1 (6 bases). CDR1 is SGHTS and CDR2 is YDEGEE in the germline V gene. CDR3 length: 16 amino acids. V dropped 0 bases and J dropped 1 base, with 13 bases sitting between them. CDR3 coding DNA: TGTGCCAGCAGCTTGGTAAAGGTGACAGGGAACACTGAAGCTTTCTTT. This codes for CASSLVKVTGNTEAFF.

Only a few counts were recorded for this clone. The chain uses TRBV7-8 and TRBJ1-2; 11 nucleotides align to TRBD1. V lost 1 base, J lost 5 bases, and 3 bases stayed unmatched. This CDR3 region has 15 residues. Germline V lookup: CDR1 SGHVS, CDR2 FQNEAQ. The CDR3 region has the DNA TGTGCCAGCAGCTTAGATGGACAGGGGGCGTATGGCTACACCTTC. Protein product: CASSLDGQGAYGYTF.

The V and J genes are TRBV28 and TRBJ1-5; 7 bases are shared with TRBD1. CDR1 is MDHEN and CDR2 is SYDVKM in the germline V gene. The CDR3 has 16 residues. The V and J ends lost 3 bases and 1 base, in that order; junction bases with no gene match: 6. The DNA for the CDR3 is TGTGCCAGCAGTTTTAACAGGGGCGTCAGCAATCAGCCCCAGCATTTT. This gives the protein CASSFNRGVSNQPQHF.

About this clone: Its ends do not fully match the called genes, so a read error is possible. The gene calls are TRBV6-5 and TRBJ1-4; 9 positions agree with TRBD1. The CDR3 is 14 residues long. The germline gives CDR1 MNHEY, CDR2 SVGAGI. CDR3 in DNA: TGTGCCAGCAGTTTACAGGGGGCGAATGGAAAACTGTTTTTT. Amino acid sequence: CASSLQGANGKLFF.

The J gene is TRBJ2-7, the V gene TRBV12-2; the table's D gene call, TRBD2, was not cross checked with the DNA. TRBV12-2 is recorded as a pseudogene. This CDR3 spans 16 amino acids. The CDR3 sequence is CASRLVQRGGLYEQYF. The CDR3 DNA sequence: TGTGCAAGTCGCTTAGTTCAGCGGGGGGGTCTCTACGAGCAGTACTTC.

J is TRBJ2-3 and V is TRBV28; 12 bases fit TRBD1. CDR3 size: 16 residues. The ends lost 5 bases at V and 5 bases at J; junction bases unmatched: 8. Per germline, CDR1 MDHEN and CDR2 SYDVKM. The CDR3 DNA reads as TGTGCCAGCAGTCCCGGGACAGGGGGCTGGGGAGATACGCAGTATTTT. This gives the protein CASSPGTGGWGDTQYF.

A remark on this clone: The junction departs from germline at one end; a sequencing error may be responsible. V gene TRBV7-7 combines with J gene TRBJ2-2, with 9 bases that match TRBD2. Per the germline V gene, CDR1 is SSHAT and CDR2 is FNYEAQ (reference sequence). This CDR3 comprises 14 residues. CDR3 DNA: TGTGCTAGCAGCCCCGGCGGGGGGGTCGGGGAGCTGTTTTTT. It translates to CASSPGGGVGELFF. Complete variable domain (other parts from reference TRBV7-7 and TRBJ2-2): GAGVSQSPRYKVTKRGQDVTLRCDPISSHATLYWYQQALGQGPEFLTYFNYEAQPDKSGLPSDRFSAERPEGSISTLTIQRTEQRDSAMYRCASSPGGGVGELFFGEGSRLTVL.

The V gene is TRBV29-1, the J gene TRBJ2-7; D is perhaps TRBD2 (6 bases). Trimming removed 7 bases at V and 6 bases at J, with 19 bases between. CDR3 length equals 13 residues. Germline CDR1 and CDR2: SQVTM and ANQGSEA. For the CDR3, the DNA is TGCAGCGCCTCCCGGGGGTCAGGGTCCGAGCAGTACTTC. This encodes CSASRGSGSEQYF.

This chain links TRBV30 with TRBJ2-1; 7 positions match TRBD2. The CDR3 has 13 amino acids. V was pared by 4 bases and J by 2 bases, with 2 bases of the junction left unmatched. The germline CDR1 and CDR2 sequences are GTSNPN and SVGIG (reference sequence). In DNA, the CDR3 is TGTGCCTGGAATGGACTAGCCTACAATGAGCAGTTCTTC. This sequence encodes CAWNGLAYNEQFF.

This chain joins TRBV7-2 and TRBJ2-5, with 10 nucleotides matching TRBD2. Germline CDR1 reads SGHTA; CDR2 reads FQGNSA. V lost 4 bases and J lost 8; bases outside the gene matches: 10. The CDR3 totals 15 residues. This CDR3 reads CASSSLGLAPNTQYF. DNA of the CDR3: TGTGCCAGCAGCTCCTTGGGACTAGCGCCTAACACCCAGTACTTC. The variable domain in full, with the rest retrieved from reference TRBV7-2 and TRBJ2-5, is GAGVSQSPSNKVTEKGKDVELRCDPISGHTALYWYRQSLGQGLEFLIYFQGNSAPDKSGLPSDRFSAERTGGSVSTLTIQRTQQEDSAVYLCASSSLGLAPNTQYFGPGTRLLVL.

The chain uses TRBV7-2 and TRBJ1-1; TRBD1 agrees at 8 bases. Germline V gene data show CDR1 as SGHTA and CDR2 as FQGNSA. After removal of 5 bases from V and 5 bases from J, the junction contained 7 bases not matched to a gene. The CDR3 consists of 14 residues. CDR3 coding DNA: TGTGCCAGCAGCAGAGGACAGGGACGGACTGAAGCTTTCTTT. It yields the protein CASSRGQGRTEAFF.

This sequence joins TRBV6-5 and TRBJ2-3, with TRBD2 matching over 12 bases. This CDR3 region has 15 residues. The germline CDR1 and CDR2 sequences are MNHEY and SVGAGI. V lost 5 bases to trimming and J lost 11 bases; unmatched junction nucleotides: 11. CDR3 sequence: CASSHTSGGHRQQYF. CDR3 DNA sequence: TGTGCCAGCAGTCATACTAGCGGGGGGCATCGCCAGCAGTATTTT.

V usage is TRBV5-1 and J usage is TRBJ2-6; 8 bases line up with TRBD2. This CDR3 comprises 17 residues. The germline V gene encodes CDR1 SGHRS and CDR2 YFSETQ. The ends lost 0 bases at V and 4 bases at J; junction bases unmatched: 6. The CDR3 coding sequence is TGCGCCAGCAGCTTGGTGCCTAGCGGGTCAGGGGCCAACGTCCTGACTTTC. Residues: CASSLVPSGSGANVLTF.

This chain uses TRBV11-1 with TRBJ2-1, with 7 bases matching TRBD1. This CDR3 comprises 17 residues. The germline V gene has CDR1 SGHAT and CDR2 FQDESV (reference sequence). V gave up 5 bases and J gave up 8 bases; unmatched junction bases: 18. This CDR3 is CASSPSRASRGGDEQFF. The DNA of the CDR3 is TGTGCCAGCAGCCCATCCAGGGCTAGCCGAGGGGGCGATGAGCAGTTCTTC.

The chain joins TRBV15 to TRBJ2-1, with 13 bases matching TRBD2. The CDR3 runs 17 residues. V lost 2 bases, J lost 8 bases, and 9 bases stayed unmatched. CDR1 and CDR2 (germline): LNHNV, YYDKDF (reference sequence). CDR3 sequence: CATSRLGTSGRAHEQFF. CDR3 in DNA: TGTGCCACCAGCAGATTAGGAACTAGCGGGAGGGCCCATGAGCAGTTCTTC.

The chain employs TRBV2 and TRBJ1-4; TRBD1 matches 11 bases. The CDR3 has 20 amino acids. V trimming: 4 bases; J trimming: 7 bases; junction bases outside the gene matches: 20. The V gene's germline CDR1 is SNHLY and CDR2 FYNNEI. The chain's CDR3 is CASSVSLVRTGGRLSEKLFF. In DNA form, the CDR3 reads TGTGCCAGCAGTGTTTCGCTGGTACGGACAGGGGGCCGATTGTCTGAAAAACTGTTTTTT. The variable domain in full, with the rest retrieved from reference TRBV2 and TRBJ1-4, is EPEVTQTPSHQVTQMGQEVILRCVPISNHLYFYWYRQILGQKVEFLVSFYNNEISEKSEIFDDQFSVERPDGSNFTLKIRSTKLEDSAMYFCASSVSLVRTGGRLSEKLFFGSGTQLSVL.

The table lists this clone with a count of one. This chain's CDR3 is CASSPQFSGQGYGYTF. Written as DNA, the CDR3 is TGTGCCAGTAGTCCTCAATTCTCTGGGCAGGGCTATGGCTACACCTTC. The chain combines TRBV19 with TRBJ1-2; weak D call: TRBD1 (5 bases). This CDR3 is built from 16 residues. Between the trimmed V and J ends, which lost 5 bases and 4 bases, there was a span of 20 bases. Germline CDR1 reads LNHDA; CDR2 reads SQIVND (reference sequence). The whole variable domain, filled in from reference TRBV19 and TRBJ1-2, reads DGGITQSPKYLFRKEGQNVTLSCEQNLNHDAMYWYRQDPGQGLRLIYYSQIVNDFQKGDIAEGYSVSREKKESFPLTVTSAQKNPTAFYLCASSPQFSGQGYGYTFGSGTRLTVV.

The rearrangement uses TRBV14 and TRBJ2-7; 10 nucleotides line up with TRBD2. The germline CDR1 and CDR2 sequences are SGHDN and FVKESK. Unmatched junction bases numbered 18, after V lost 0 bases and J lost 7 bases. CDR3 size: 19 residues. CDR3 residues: CASSQDGIAGGLGMSEQYF. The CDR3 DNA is TGTGCCAGCAGCCAAGATGGGATAGCGGGGGGCCTCGGGATGAGTGAGCAGTACTTC. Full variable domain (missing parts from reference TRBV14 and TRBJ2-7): EAGVTQFPSHSVIEKGQTVTLRCDPISGHDNLYWYRRVMGKEIKFLLHFVKESKQDESGMPNNRFLAERTGGTYSTLKVQPAELEDSGVYFCASSQDGIAGGLGMSEQYFGPGTRLTVT.

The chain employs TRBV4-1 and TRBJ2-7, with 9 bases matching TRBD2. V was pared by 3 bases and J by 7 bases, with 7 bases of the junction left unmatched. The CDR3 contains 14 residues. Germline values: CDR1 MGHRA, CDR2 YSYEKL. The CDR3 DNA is TGCGCCAGCAGCCACTCTGGACTAGCGCAAGAGCAGTACTTC. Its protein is CASSHSGLAQEQYF.

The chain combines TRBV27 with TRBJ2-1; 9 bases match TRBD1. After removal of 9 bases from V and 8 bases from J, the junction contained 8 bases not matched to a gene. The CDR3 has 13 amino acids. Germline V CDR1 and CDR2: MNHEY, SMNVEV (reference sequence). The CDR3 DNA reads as TGTGCCAGTTGCCGGGACAGGGATGATGAGCAGTTCTTC. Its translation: CASCRDRDDEQFF.

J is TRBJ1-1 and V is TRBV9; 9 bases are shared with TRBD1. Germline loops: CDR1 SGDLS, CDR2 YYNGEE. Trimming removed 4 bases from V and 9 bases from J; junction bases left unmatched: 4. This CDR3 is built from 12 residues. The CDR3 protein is CASSTGTGKAFF. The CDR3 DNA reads TGTGCCAGCAGCACCGGGACAGGGAAAGCTTTCTTT.

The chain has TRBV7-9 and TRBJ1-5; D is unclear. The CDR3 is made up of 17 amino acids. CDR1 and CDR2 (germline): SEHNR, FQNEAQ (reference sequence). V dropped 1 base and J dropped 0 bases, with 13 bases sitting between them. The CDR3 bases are TGTGCCAGCAGCTTAGGGGCAGCTTTGTATAGCAATCAGCCCCAGCATTTT. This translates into CASSLGAALYSNQPQHF. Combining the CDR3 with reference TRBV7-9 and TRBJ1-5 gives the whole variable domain DTGVSQNPRHKITKRGQNVTFRCDPISEHNRLYWYRQTLGQGPEFLTYFQNEAQLEKSRLLSDRFSAERPKGSFSTLEIQRTEQGDSAMYLCASSLGAALYSNQPQHFGDGTRLSIL.

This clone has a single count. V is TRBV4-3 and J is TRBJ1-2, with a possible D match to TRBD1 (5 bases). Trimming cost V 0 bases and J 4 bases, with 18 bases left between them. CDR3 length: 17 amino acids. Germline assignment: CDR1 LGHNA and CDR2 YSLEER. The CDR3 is CASSQDNTGTQVYGYTF. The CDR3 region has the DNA TGCGCCAGCAGCCAAGACAACACCGGCACACAGGTCTATGGCTACACCTTC.

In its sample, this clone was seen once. The CDR3 DNA reads as TGTGCCTGTACACAGGGGGGATACACTGAAGCTTTCTTT. This translates into CACTQGGYTEAFF. The gene calls are TRBV30 and TRBJ1-1; TRBD1 agrees at 8 bases. Germline CDR1 reads GTSNPN; CDR2 reads SVGIG (reference sequence). CDR3 length: 13 residues. V trimming: 6 bases; J trimming: 3 bases; junction bases outside the gene matches: 6.

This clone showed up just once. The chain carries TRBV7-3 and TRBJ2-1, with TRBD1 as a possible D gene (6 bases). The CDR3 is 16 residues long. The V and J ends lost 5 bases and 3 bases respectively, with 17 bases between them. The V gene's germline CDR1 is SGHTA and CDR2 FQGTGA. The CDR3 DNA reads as TGTGCCAGCAGCCCCGGAGAGGGGGTGGTCTACAATGAGCAGTTCTTC. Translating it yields CASSPGEGVVYNEQFF.

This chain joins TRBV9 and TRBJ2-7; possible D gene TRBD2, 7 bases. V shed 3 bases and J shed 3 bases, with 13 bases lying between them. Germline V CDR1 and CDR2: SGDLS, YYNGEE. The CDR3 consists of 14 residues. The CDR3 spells CASSEGGTVYEQYF. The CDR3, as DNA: TGTGCCAGCAGCGAGGGGGGGACTGTCTACGAGCAGTACTTC.